This record concerns one T cell receptor (beta chain) sequence. As yet, its antigen is unknown. The data were obtained in a study of Graves' ophthalmopathy and Graves' hyperthyroidism. Germline V gene data show CDR1 as LNHNV and CDR2 as YYDKDF (reference sequence). Trimming removed 3 bases from V and 1 base from J; junction bases left unmatched: 0. The CDR3 length is 14 residues. Study-wide findings and caveats: Detected in blood as well were most expanded thyroid clonotypes with frequency above 0.001.

The study amplified TCR beta CDR3 regions using RNA transcripts. An opening RT-PCR round employed HTBI primers and preceded a second-round multiplex PCR. Each CDR3 protein is one row after TCRdb ran MiXCR on the multiplex PCR reads. The sample lists around 660,000 distinct CDR3 sequences, 35% to 50% occurring once. Sequenced input: peripheral blood. This TCR was recovered from an adult man with Graves' ophthalmopathy. This chain connects TRBV15 to TRBJ2-3; TRBD1 matches at 8 bases. The CDR3 DNA reads TGTGCCACCAGCAGGGACAGGGGCACAGATACGCAGTATTTT. This encodes CATSRDRGTDTQYF.